Detailed here is one TCR beta chain. Method: immunoSEQ multiplex PCR; TCRdb's copy keeps in-frame clones and lacks some. Found here are 200,000 to 250,000 clones, over 65% of them singletons; the top ten hold approximately 3.6%. The entry originates in a study of blood T cell repertoires in COVID-19. The CDR3 runs 12 residues. CDR1 is SNHLY and CDR2 is FYNNEI in the germline V gene. Trimming pared 8 bases from V and 5 bases from J, leaving 12 bases between. Specimen: PBMCs or T cells enriched from blood (not recorded which). The TCR was taken from a woman aged 60-75 years who had recovered from COVID-19. The V and J genes are TRBV2 and TRBJ1-1; D unclear. CDR3: CASGNGRTEAFF. CDR3 nucleotides: TGTGCCAGCGGAAACGGGAGAACTGAAGCTTTCTTT. Full variable domain (missing parts from reference TRBV2 and TRBJ1-1): EPEVTQTPSHQVTQMGQEVILRCVPISNHLYFYWYRQILGQKVEFLVSFYNNEISEKSEIFDDQFSVERPDGSNFTLKIRSTKLEDSAMYFCASGNGRTEAFFGQGTRLTVV.